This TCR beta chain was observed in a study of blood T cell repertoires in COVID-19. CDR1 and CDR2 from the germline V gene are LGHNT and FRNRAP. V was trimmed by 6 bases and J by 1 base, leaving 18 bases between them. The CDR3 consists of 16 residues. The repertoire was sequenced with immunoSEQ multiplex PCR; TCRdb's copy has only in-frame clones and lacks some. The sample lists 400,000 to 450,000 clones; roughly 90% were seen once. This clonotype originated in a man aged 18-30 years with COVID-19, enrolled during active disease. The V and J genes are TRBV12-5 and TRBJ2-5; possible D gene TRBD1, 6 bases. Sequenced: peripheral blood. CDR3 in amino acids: CASGYGTRGSQETQYF. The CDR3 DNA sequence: TGTGCTAGTGGCTATGGGACACGGGGAAGCCAAGAGACCCAGTACTTC.